Shown below are 23 T cell receptor beta chains from a single sample sequenced in a study of cytomegalovirus exposure and HLA in healthy donors. PCR used 60 Vbeta primers and 13 Jbeta primers. Sequencing was performed with immunoSEQ multiplex PCR; in TCRdb, only in-frame clones are kept and a portion is missing. The sample lists 150,000 to 200,000 clones, roughly three quarters occurring once. Source material: PBMCs. The receptor source for this set is a woman aged 50 to 60 in good health and CMV-seronegative.

The chain employs TRBV7-6 and TRBJ2-5, with 7 bases matching TRBD1. There are 15 residues in the CDR3. V lost 3 bases and J lost 5; bases outside the gene matches: 9. Germline assignment: CDR1 SGHVS and CDR2 FNYEAQ. Written as DNA, the CDR3 is TGTGCCAGCAGCTTGAAACAGGGGCCGGGGGAGACCCAGTACTTC. It encodes CASSLKQGPGETQYF.

This clone was seen a few times. The chain couples TRBV2 to TRBJ1-4; D gene uncertain. The germline V and J ends were trimmed by 6 bases and 1 base, with 15 bases remaining between them. CDR3 size: 16 residues. From germline, CDR1 is SNHLY and CDR2 FYNNEI. The chain's CDR3 is CASSKEKTRTNEKLFF. The CDR3 nucleotides read TGTGCCAGCAGCAAAGAAAAGACACGAACTAATGAAAAACTGTTTTTT.

The chain carries TRBV10-3 and TRBJ1-2; 11 positions match TRBD1. V shed 3 bases and J 7 bases; nucleotides not matched to a gene: 10. The CDR3 length is 16 residues. The germline V gene encodes CDR1 ENHRY and CDR2 SYGVKD. The CDR3 nucleotides are TGTGCCATCAGTGAATCAGCTGGGACAGGGGGATGTGGCTACACCTTC. Protein sequence: CAISESAGTGGCGYTF.

This clone was counted between two and nine times. The rearrangement uses TRBV6-1 and TRBJ1-4, with a tentative D call TRBD1 (5 bases). Germline lookup yields CDR1 MNHNS and CDR2 SASEGT. The CDR3 consists of 15 residues. Trimming pared 6 bases from V and 1 base from J, leaving 12 bases between. This CDR3 is CASRGGDLTNEKLFF. CDR3 nucleotides: TGTGCCAGCAGGGGGGGGGACCTAACTAATGAAAAACTGTTTTTT.

This clone was picked up a small number of times. J is TRBJ2-5 and V is TRBV6-5; TRBD1 is a possible D gene (5 bases). V lost 1 base, J lost 0 bases, and 6 bases lay in between. The CDR3 loop spans 14 amino acids. Germline assignment: CDR1 MNHEY and CDR2 SVGAGI. The CDR3 DNA is TGTGCCAGCAGTTACTGGGGCGACCAAGAGACCCAGTACTTC. This codes for CASSYWGDQETQYF.

The V gene is TRBV4-3, the J gene TRBJ1-2; maybe TRBD1 (6 bases). The CDR3 has 15 residues. V gave up 4 bases and J gave up 8 bases, with 20 bases separating them. The germline V gene encodes CDR1 LGHNA and CDR2 YSLEER. The CDR3 DNA reads TGCGCCAGCAGCCGAGGAGGGGGGGGAGATGGAGGCTACACCTTC. Translating gives CASSRGGGGDGGYTF.

The V call is TRBV2, the J call TRBJ1-3; D is unresolved. Trimming took off 6 bases at V and 6 bases at J, with 15 bases between the two ends. CDR1 is SNHLY and CDR2 is FYNNEI in the germline V gene. The CDR3 contains 14 residues. The CDR3 region has the DNA TGTGCCAGCAGAAGTCTGGGAGCGGAAAACACCATATATTTT. Protein: CASRSLGAENTIYF.

V is TRBV4-2 and J is TRBJ1-6; 7 bases agree with TRBD1. CDR3 length: 14 residues. The V gene end was trimmed by 3 bases and the J gene end by 8 bases; junction bases not matched to a gene: 4. In germline, CDR1 is LGHNA, CDR2 YNFKEQ. For the CDR3, the DNA is TGTGCCAGCAGCCAGGGGCAGGGGGATTCACCCCTCCACTTT. Translating it yields CASSQGQGDSPLHF.

The J gene is TRBJ2-4, the V gene TRBV11-2, with a tentative D call TRBD2 (6 bases). CDR1 SGHAT and CDR2 FQNNGV come from the germline V gene. There are 15 residues in the CDR3. V was pared by 0 bases and J by 6 bases, with 12 bases between. This chain's CDR3 is CASSLDGGPGNIQYF. DNA for the CDR3: TGTGCCAGCAGCTTAGATGGAGGGCCGGGAAACATTCAGTACTTC.

V and J are TRBV5-1 and TRBJ2-7; tentatively, D is TRBD1 (5 bases). V was cut by 2 bases and J by 2 bases, with 14 bases left in between. This CDR3 is 15 amino acids long. Germline-derived CDR1 and CDR2 are SGHRS and YFSETQ. The CDR3 here is CASSFGQVFPYEQYF. CDR3 in DNA: TGCGCCAGCAGCTTTGGACAAGTTTTCCCCTACGAGCAGTACTTC.

The rearrangement links TRBV29-1 to TRBJ2-5; D uncertain. The CDR3 contains 12 residues. Germline V CDR1 and CDR2: SQVTM, ANQGSEA. With 4 bases removed from V and 1 base from J, the gap between germline ends came to 7 bases. As DNA, the CDR3 is TGCAGCGTTGCTAACAGCCAAGAGACCCAGTACTTC. Protein product: CSVANSQETQYF.

The chain recombines TRBV7-2 with TRBJ1-1; the D gene is possibly TRBD1 (5 bases). CDR1 and CDR2 from the germline V gene are SGHTA and FQGNSA. V was trimmed by 1 base and J by 4 bases, leaving 10 bases between them. This CDR3 region has 14 residues. The CDR3 nucleotides are TGTGCCAGCAGCTTAGAGGGGCTGGGCACTGAAGCTTTCTTT. This sequence encodes CASSLEGLGTEAFF.

The rearrangement uses TRBV28 and TRBJ1-5; no reliable D call. The CDR3 contains 13 residues. Germline CDR1 is MDHEN and CDR2 is SYDVKM. The V end was cut by 2 bases, the J end by 7 bases, with 9 bases between. The CDR3 protein is CASSLESFQPQHF. As DNA, the CDR3 is TGTGCCAGCAGTTTAGAGAGCTTCCAGCCCCAGCATTTT.

V gene TRBV10-3 combines with J gene TRBJ2-2, with TRBD2 matching over 12 bases. V lost 7 bases and J lost 0; bases outside the gene matches: 12. CDR1 and CDR2 (germline): ENHRY, SYGVKD. The CDR3 consists of 19 residues. This chain's CDR3 is CAIILRTSGATSNTGELFF. CDR3 bases: TGTGCCATCATTCTCAGGACTAGCGGGGCCACCTCGAACACCGGGGAGCTGTTTTTT.

V gene TRBV15 combines with J gene TRBJ1-2; perhaps TRBD1 as D (5 bases). The CDR3 length is 16 residues. Trimming shortened V by 3 bases and J by 2 bases, and 16 bases separated the two germline ends. Germline V gene data show CDR1 as LNHNV and CDR2 as YYDKDF (reference sequence). The CDR3 region has the DNA TGTGCCACCAGCAGGCCTACATTACAGGCCAACTATGGCTACACCTTC. Amino acids: CATSRPTLQANYGYTF.

The chain recombines TRBV2 with TRBJ1-2, with 7 bases aligning to TRBD1. This CDR3 comprises 14 residues. Unmatched junction bases numbered 15, after V lost 8 bases and J lost 9 bases. Germline CDR1 reads SNHLY; CDR2 reads FYNNEI. The CDR3 bases are TGTGCCAGCGGATTGGGACAGACAGGGTCTAGCTACACCTTC. It is translated as CASGLGQTGSSYTF.

Note on this clone: Relative to the germline gene, one junction end is altered; a read error may explain this. The chain has TRBV7-7 and TRBJ2-5; 9 bases match TRBD2. Per the germline V gene, CDR1 is SSHAT and CDR2 is FNYEAQ (reference sequence). The CDR3 runs to 14 residues. The CDR3 here is CASSLAGGQETQYF. In DNA form, the CDR3 reads TGTGCTAGCAGCCTCGCGGGAGGGCAGGAGACCCAGTACTTC.

Notes on this clone: Different DNA sequences within this sample yield the same CDR3. The chain uses TRBV5-1 and TRBJ1-4, with 11 bases aligning to TRBD1. The CDR3 contains 20 residues. The germline gives CDR1 SGHRS, CDR2 YFSETQ. With 0 bases clipped from V and 0 bases from J, the junction kept 10 bases outside the gene matches. The CDR3 here is CASSLAGTGGIPATNEKLFF. The CDR3 DNA reads TGCGCCAGCAGCTTGGCTGGGACAGGGGGTATTCCTGCAACTAATGAAAAACTGTTTTTT. The complete variable domain, with remaining parts taken from reference TRBV5-1 and TRBJ1-4, reads KAGVTQTPRYLIKTRGQQVTLSCSPISGHRSVSWYQQTPGQGLQFLFEYFSETQRNKGNFPGRFSGRQFSNSRSEMNVSTLELGDSALYLCASSLAGTGGIPATNEKLFFGSGTQLSVL.

The chain uses TRBV6-5 and TRBJ2-5, with a weak D call TRBD2 (7 bases). The V gene lost 8 bases and the J gene lost 5 bases, with 21 bases spanning the gap. The CDR3 is 15 amino acids. Germline-derived CDR1 and CDR2 are MNHEY and SVGAGI. The CDR3 is CASRKAGAGRETQYF. Written as DNA, the CDR3 is TGTGCCAGCCGTAAGGCGGGGGCAGGTCGGGAGACCCAGTACTTC.

The gene calls are TRBV2 and TRBJ2-7; tentative D call: TRBD2 (6 bases). In germline, CDR1 is SNHLY, CDR2 FYNNEI. The CDR3 extends over 15 amino acids. The V and J ends lost 8 bases and 0 bases respectively, with 17 bases between them. CDR3 loop: CASEPGGAISYEQYF. The CDR3 DNA is TGTGCCAGCGAACCAGGCGGGGCCATCTCCTACGAGCAGTACTTC.

V usage is TRBV7-9 and J usage is TRBJ2-1, with a possible D match to TRBD2 (6 bases). Germline V gene sequence: CDR1 SEHNR, CDR2 FQNEAQ (reference sequence). The CDR3 extends over 15 amino acids. V was shortened by 7 bases and J by 8 bases, with 21 bases between the two germline ends. This CDR3 is CASIREGRYSDEQFF. Written as DNA, the CDR3 is TGTGCCAGCATCCGAGAGGGGAGGTACTCCGATGAGCAGTTCTTC. The variable domain in full, completed from reference TRBV7-9 and TRBJ2-1, reads DTGVSQNPRHKITKRGQNVTFRCDPISEHNRLYWYRQTLGQGPEFLTYFQNEAQLEKSRLLSDRFSAERPKGSFSTLEIQRTEQGDSAMYLCASIREGRYSDEQFFGPGTRLTVL.

This chain uses TRBV5-1 with TRBJ2-1, with TRBD2 identical over 12 bases. This CDR3 has 20 residues. CDR1 is SGHRS, CDR2 YFSETQ, per germline. V was pared by 6 bases and J by 0 bases, with 16 bases of the junction left unmatched. CDR3 protein: CASNPGKGLAGTSSYNEQFF. For the CDR3, the DNA is TGCGCCAGCAACCCTGGGAAGGGACTAGCGGGTACAAGCTCCTACAATGAGCAGTTCTTC.

The chain couples TRBV27 to TRBJ1-2; perhaps TRBD1 as D (6 bases). Trimming cost V 5 bases and J 8 bases, with 24 bases left between them. The CDR3 spans 16 residues. Germline CDR1 is MNHEY and CDR2 is SMNVEV (reference sequence). The CDR3 DNA follows: TGTGCCAGCAGTCCGCTAAGCCCGACAGGACCTATCGGCTACACCTTC. This codes for CASSPLSPTGPIGYTF.